The 28 T cell receptor beta chains below come from one sample, sequenced in a study of PD-1 blockade in classical Hodgkin lymphoma. With no exception, relapse followed autologous stem cell transplantation in all patients, and brentuximab vedotin exposure varied. Repertoires were generated with immunoSEQ multiplex PCR, while TCRdb's copy carries only in-frame clones and drops some. The sample consists of 98,000 or so clones, about nine tenths of them appearing once. The source was peripheral blood mononuclear cells (PBMCs), collected before the second cycle of nivolumab. Receptor source: a human donor with classical Hodgkin lymphoma.

The rearrangement joins TRBV15 to TRBJ2-7; 12 bases agree with TRBD1. This CDR3 has 16 residues. Germline V gene lookup returns CDR1 LNHNV and CDR2 YYDKDF (reference sequence). J gave up 6 bases and V 5 bases, and 11 bases lay outside the gene matches. CDR3 residues: CATSVGQGAGRGEQYF. The CDR3 coding sequence is TGTGCCACCAGCGTGGGACAGGGGGCCGGGAGAGGCGAGCAGTACTTC.

This chain connects TRBV6-5 to TRBJ2-5; D gene uncertain. V lost 7 bases, J lost 4 bases, and 4 bases lay in between. This CDR3 contains 10 residues. Germline CDR1 reads MNHEY; CDR2 reads SVGAGI. CDR3 DNA sequence: TGTGCCAGCACAGGAGAGACCCAGTACTTC. Translated, it gives CASTGETQYF.

The rearrangement uses TRBV7-2 and TRBJ1-2, with a tentative D call TRBD1 (6 bases). Germline V gene data show CDR1 as SGHTA and CDR2 as FQGNSA. This CDR3 has 15 amino acids. Trimming shortened V by 4 bases and J by 6 bases, and 18 bases separated the two germline ends. The CDR3 here is CASSSRGQRLHGYTF. CDR3 bases: TGTGCCAGCAGCTCCCGCGGACAGCGGTTACATGGCTACACCTTC.

The chain carries TRBV13 and TRBJ2-1; 7 bases are shared with TRBD2. The CDR3 runs 16 residues. Germline loops: CDR1 PRHDT, CDR2 FYEKMQ (reference sequence). V trimming: 8 bases; J trimming: 0 bases; junction bases outside the gene matches: 10. The CDR3 protein is CASAQFSGNSYNEQFF. The CDR3 nucleotides read TGTGCCAGCGCGCAATTCAGCGGGAACTCCTACAATGAGCAGTTCTTC.

This rearrangement joins TRBV11-2 to TRBJ2-7; tentatively, D is TRBD1 (5 bases). CDR1 and CDR2 from the germline V gene are SGHAT and FQNNGV. This CDR3 spans 14 amino acids. V shed 2 bases and J shed 6 bases, with 14 bases lying between them. The CDR3: CASSLPTRVSEQYF. The CDR3 nucleotides are TGTGCCAGCAGCTTACCCACCAGGGTTTCCGAGCAGTACTTC.

This chain connects TRBV2 to TRBJ2-1, with a possible D match to TRBD1 (5 bases). The CDR3 totals 14 residues. Germline lookup yields CDR1 SNHLY and CDR2 FYNNEI. V was pared by 2 bases and J by 9 bases, with 14 bases between. Here the CDR3 reads CASSESAGQREQFF. CDR3 in DNA: TGTGCCAGCAGTGAATCGGCAGGGCAACGTGAGCAGTTCTTC.

This chain connects TRBV29-1 to TRBJ2-3; 7 bases line up with TRBD1. CDR1 and CDR2 (germline): SQVTM, ANQGSEA. The CDR3 is 14 residues long. V lost 6 bases, J lost 0 bases, and 6 bases stayed unmatched. The CDR3 here is CSVWDRASTDTQYF. CDR3 DNA sequence: TGCAGCGTGTGGGACAGAGCTAGCACAGATACGCAGTATTTT.

This rearrangement joins TRBV9 to TRBJ2-3; D ambiguous. Germline V gives CDR1 SGDLS, CDR2 YYNGEE. V was trimmed by 3 bases and J by 3 bases, leaving 8 bases between them. CDR3 length: 13 amino acids. Written as DNA, the CDR3 is TGTGCCAGCAGCGAGACCCTTACAGATACGCAGTATTTT. Encoded protein: CASSETLTDTQYF. The full variable domain, in which reference TRBV9 and TRBJ2-3 provide the parts outside the CDR3, is DSGVTQTPKHLITATGQRVTLRCSPRSGDLSVYWYQQSLDQGLQFLIQYYNGEERAKGNILERFSAQQFPDLHSELNLSSLELGDSALYFCASSETLTDTQYFGPGTRLTVL.

The chain joins TRBV4-2 to TRBJ2-7, with a weak D call TRBD2 (6 bases). The CDR3 spans 16 residues. The V end was cut by 4 bases, the J end by 0 bases, with 16 bases between. Per the germline V gene, CDR1 is LGHNA and CDR2 is YNFKEQ. In DNA, the CDR3 is TGTGCCAGCAGCCCCCCCGACGGGGGAAGCTCCTACGAGCAGTACTTC. This translates into CASSPPDGGSSYEQYF.

This rearrangement joins TRBV19 to TRBJ1-5; D perhaps matches TRBD1 (6 bases). Germline CDR1 is LNHDA and CDR2 is SQIVND (reference sequence). The CDR3 covers 15 residues. Trimming took off 3 bases at V and 4 bases at J, with 13 bases between the two ends. The CDR3 is CASSIVRGLNQPQHF. The CDR3, as DNA: TGTGCCAGTAGTATCGTAAGGGGGTTAAATCAGCCCCAGCATTTT. The whole variable domain, remainder taken from reference TRBV19 and TRBJ1-5, is DGGITQSPKYLFRKEGQNVTLSCEQNLNHDAMYWYRQDPGQGLRLIYYSQIVNDFQKGDIAEGYSVSREKKESFPLTVTSAQKNPTAFYLCASSIVRGLNQPQHFGDGTRLSIL.

The rearrangement links TRBV6-1 to TRBJ2-3; D is unresolved. V was clipped by 7 bases and J by 2 bases, with 10 bases between them. The CDR3 runs to 13 residues. Looked up from germline, CDR1 is MNHNS and CDR2 is SASEGT. The CDR3, as DNA: TGTGCCAGCAATTCTCTTATCACAGATACGCAGTATTTT. Amino acids: CASNSLITDTQYF.

This clone has a single count. The CDR3 loop reads CASRDYRTDTQYF. DNA for the CDR3: TGTGCCAGCAGGGACTATCGCACAGATACGCAGTATTTT. J is TRBJ2-3 and V is TRBV19, with 7 bases that match TRBD2. The junction had 4 bases not matched to a gene; V was cut back by 9 bases and J by 1 base. Germline-derived CDR1 and CDR2 are LNHDA and SQIVND (reference sequence). The CDR3 is 13 amino acids.

Here the CDR3 reads CASSLQAGNTIYF. In nucleotides, the CDR3 is TGTGCCAGCAGCTTACAGGCTGGAAACACCATATATTTT. This rearrangement joins TRBV11-3 to TRBJ1-3; no definite D call. From germline, CDR1 is SGHNT and CDR2 YENEEA. The CDR3 runs 13 residues. V gave up 2 bases and J gave up 2 bases, with 4 bases separating them.

J is TRBJ2-1 and V is TRBV4-1, with D perhaps TRBD2 (6 bases). The CDR3 is made up of 16 amino acids. Trimming pared 0 bases from V and 1 base from J, leaving 10 bases between. From germline, CDR1 is MGHRA and CDR2 YSYEKL. CDR3 loop: CASSQDPGRSYNEQFF. The DNA for the CDR3 is TGCGCCAGCAGCCAAGATCCAGGGAGGTCCTACAATGAGCAGTTCTTC.

This chain uses TRBV15 with TRBJ2-7; TRBD2 might be the D (6 bases). V lost 0 bases and J lost 0, with 15 bases in between. This CDR3 has 17 residues. Germline V lookup: CDR1 LNHNV, CDR2 YYDKDF (reference sequence). CDR3 sequence reads: CATSRDRRAGSSYEQYF. CDR3 nucleotide sequence: TGTGCCACCAGCAGAGATCGGCGGGCGGGGAGCTCCTACGAGCAGTACTTC.

V is TRBV5-1 and J is TRBJ2-6; 10 bases line up with TRBD1. J was trimmed by 1 base and V by 0 bases; bases with no gene match: 4. CDR3 size: 18 residues. In germline, CDR1 is SGHRS, CDR2 YFSETQ. In nucleotides, the CDR3 is TGCGCCAGCAGCTTGGCCGGACAGGGGGTATCTGGGGCCAACGTCCTGACTTTC. Translation: CASSLAGQGVSGANVLTF.

The chain carries TRBV27 and TRBJ2-7; 9 positions agree with TRBD1. Germline CDR1 reads MNHEY; CDR2 reads SMNVEV (reference sequence). The CDR3 length is 15 residues. Trimming took 1 base from V and 0 from J; bases not matched to a gene: 1. The CDR3 bases are TGTGCCAGCAGTTTATTGACAGGGGGCTCCTACGAGCAGTACTTC. Translating it yields CASSLLTGGSYEQYF.

The chain carries TRBV5-1 and TRBJ2-5; possibly TRBD1 or TRBD2 for D (6 bases each). Germline CDR1 and CDR2: SGHRS and YFSETQ. The CDR3 has 14 amino acids. V was trimmed by 0 bases and J by 2 bases, leaving 8 bases between them. Here the CDR3 DNA reads TGCGCCAGCAGCTTGGGAGGGGGGCAAGAGACCCAGTACTTC. Amino acid sequence: CASSLGGGQETQYF.

V and J are TRBV27 and TRBJ1-5, with D possibly being TRBD1 (5 bases). The CDR3 covers 15 residues. From germline, CDR1 is MNHEY and CDR2 SMNVEV (reference sequence). Deletions cut 0 bases from V and 2 bases from J, with 8 bases between. CDR3 residues: CASSLSRGGNQPQHF. CDR3 nucleotides: TGTGCCAGCAGTTTATCGAGGGGTGGCAATCAGCCCCAGCATTTT.

The chain has TRBV6-5 and TRBJ1-2; D uncertain. This CDR3 has 14 amino acids. Germline CDR1 MNHEY, CDR2 SVGAGI. V lost 0 bases, J lost 5 bases, and 10 bases lay in between. CDR3 nucleotides: TGTGCCAGCAGTTACTCACAGACGTTTTATGGCTACACCTTC. Its protein product is CASSYSQTFYGYTF.

The V and J genes are TRBV7-7 and TRBJ1-1; TRBD1 agrees at 12 bases. The CDR3 is made up of 19 amino acids. V was pared by 1 base and J by 5 bases, with 14 bases of the junction left unmatched. The germline V gene has CDR1 SSHAT and CDR2 FNYEAQ (reference sequence). The CDR3 bases are TGTGCCAGCAGCTTAGGCCCGGGACAGGGGGCCCTTGGTGGGACTGAAGCTTTCTTT. Protein: CASSLGPGQGALGGTEAFF.

The table lists this clone with many counts. V and J are TRBV5-6 and TRBJ2-7, with 9 positions matching TRBD2. The CDR3 is 15 amino acids. Trimming at V came to 5 bases and at J to 3 bases, leaving 9 bases not matched to a gene. Germline CDR1 reads SGHDT; CDR2 reads YYEEEE. The DNA for the CDR3 is TGTGCCAGCAGTCCCCCGATGCGGGAGGGCTACGAGCAGTACTTC. It encodes CASSPPMREGYEQYF.

The CDR3 DNA is TGTGCCACCAGCATTTTTGCACACGGGGAGCTGTTTTTT. Encoded protein: CATSIFAHGELFF. The V gene is TRBV15, the J gene TRBJ2-2; D ambiguous. Germline CDR1 is LNHNV and CDR2 is YYDKDF (reference sequence). The CDR3 is 13 amino acids. V was pared by 4 bases and J by 7 bases, with 10 bases between.

This clone is a singleton in its sample. The V call is TRBV19, the J call TRBJ2-7; the D gene could be TRBD1 or TRBD2 (5 bases each). The germline V and J ends were trimmed by 0 bases and 0 bases, with 15 bases remaining between them. The germline gives CDR1 LNHDA, CDR2 SQIVND (reference sequence). The CDR3 contains 17 residues. For the CDR3, the DNA is TGTGCCAGTAGTATAGATCTGGCCCGGGACCTCTCCTACGAGCAGTACTTC. Residues: CASSIDLARDLSYEQYF.

This clone has just one count. The gene calls are TRBV7-2 and TRBJ2-2; perhaps TRBD1 as D (6 bases). The CDR3 is 13 amino acids. Germline V gene lookup returns CDR1 SGHTA and CDR2 FQGNSA. V lost 5 bases, J lost 6 bases, and 10 bases lay in between. This CDR3 reads CASSDGGPGELFF. CDR3 in DNA: TGTGCCAGCAGCGATGGGGGCCCCGGGGAGCTGTTTTTT.

This clone has only one observation. This chain links TRBV10-3 with TRBJ2-7; weak D call: TRBD1 (6 bases). In germline, CDR1 is ENHRY, CDR2 SYGVKD. The CDR3 totals 14 residues. The germline V and J ends were trimmed by 4 bases and 4 bases, with 14 bases remaining between them. CDR3 sequence: CAISGGQGSYEQYF. DNA of the CDR3: TGTGCCATCAGTGGAGGGCAGGGGTCTTACGAGCAGTACTTC.

The rearrangement uses TRBV19 and TRBJ1-2, with 9 nucleotides matching TRBD1. Germline V gene sequence: CDR1 LNHDA, CDR2 SQIVND (reference sequence). The CDR3 totals 14 residues. The V segment lost 5 bases and the J segment 2 bases; nucleotides outside the gene matches: 3. The CDR3 DNA follows: TGTGCCAGTAGTCAACAGGGGGCGAACTATGGCTACACCTTC. Protein product: CASSQQGANYGYTF.

This clone was recorded once. The V gene is TRBV6-5, the J gene TRBJ2-7; TRBD2 is a possible D gene (6 bases). Trimming removed 5 bases from V and 2 bases from J, with 13 bases in between. The germline V gene encodes CDR1 MNHEY and CDR2 SVGAGI. CDR3 length: 14 residues. The DNA for the CDR3 is TGTGCCAGCAGTGAATCGCGCGGGACCTACGAGCAGTACTTC. Protein sequence: CASSESRGTYEQYF.